The 13 T cell receptor beta chains in this list originate from one sample, sequenced in a study of blood T cell repertoires in COVID-19. TCRdb's table, derived via immunoSEQ multiplex PCR, lists solely in-frame clones and lacks some. This table has 350,000 to 550,000 clones, roughly 91% appearing once. Specimen: peripheral blood. The receptors come from a woman aged 30 to 39 with acute or convalescent COVID-19.

The genes are TRBV5-8 and TRBJ2-1, with TRBD1 matching over 7 bases. The CDR3 runs 13 residues. Unmatched junction bases numbered 8, after V lost 4 bases and J lost 10 bases. CDR1 and CDR2 from the germline V gene are SGHTS and YDEGEE. CDR3 amino acids: CASSPTGDDEQFF. The CDR3 DNA follows: TGTGCCAGCAGCCCTACAGGGGACGACGAGCAGTTCTTC.

This chain connects TRBV7-9 to TRBJ2-1, with 10 bases identical to TRBD2. Germline values: CDR1 SEHNR, CDR2 FQNEAQ (reference sequence). The ends lost 4 bases at V and 7 bases at J; junction bases unmatched: 19. This CDR3 is built from 19 residues. In DNA, the CDR3 is TGTGCCAGCAGCTCTCGTTGGGGAACCTTAGCGGGGGGTGGTAATGAGCAGTTCTTC. Amino acids: CASSSRWGTLAGGGNEQFF.

The chain is built from TRBV5-4 and TRBJ2-3, with D uncertain. Germline V CDR1 and CDR2: SGHNT, YYREEE (reference sequence). Trimming stripped 0 bases from V and 0 bases from J, with 8 bases between. The CDR3 is made up of 15 amino acids. The CDR3 protein is CASSLGLPSTDTQYF. The DNA for the CDR3 is TGTGCCAGCAGCTTGGGACTCCCAAGCACAGATACGCAGTATTTT.

The rearrangement joins TRBV2 to TRBJ2-1; 10 bases agree with TRBD2. The length of the CDR3 is 16 residues. J was trimmed by 4 bases and V by 1 base; bases with no gene match: 4. Germline CDR1 is SNHLY and CDR2 is FYNNEI. In nucleotides, the CDR3 is TGTGCCAGCAGTGAAGGGGCTAGCGGGGGTTACAATGAGCAGTTCTTC. Amino acid sequence: CASSEGASGGYNEQFF. Looking up the rest from reference TRBV2 and TRBJ2-1 gives the full variable domain: EPEVTQTPSHQVTQMGQEVILRCVPISNHLYFYWYRQILGQKVEFLVSFYNNEISEKSEIFDDQFSVERPDGSNFTLKIRSTKLEDSAMYFCASSEGASGGYNEQFFGPGTRLTVL.

The V and J genes are TRBV9 and TRBJ1-2; no definite D call. Germline V gene data show CDR1 as SGDLS and CDR2 as YYNGEE. The CDR3 runs 13 residues. V lost 2 bases, J lost 2 bases, and 7 bases lay in between. The CDR3 bases are TGTGCCAGCAGCGTGGGCAAGAACTATGGCTACACCTTC. Its translation: CASSVGKNYGYTF.

V and J are TRBV3-1 (or the pseudogene TRBV3-2) and TRBJ2-2; TRBD2 is a possible D gene (7 bases). Germline V gene sequence: CDR1 LGHDT, CDR2 YNNKEL (reference sequence). V shed 4 bases and J shed 3 bases, with 12 bases lying between them. This CDR3 is 15 amino acids long. This chain's CDR3 is CASSPRGADTGELFF. The CDR3 DNA follows: TGTGCCAGCAGCCCCCGGGGGGCAGACACCGGGGAGCTGTTTTTT.

The chain has TRBV2 and TRBJ2-1, with 10 bases aligning to TRBD2. This CDR3 has 15 amino acids. CDR1 and CDR2 from the germline V gene are SNHLY and FYNNEI. V lost 6 bases to trimming and J lost 2 bases; unmatched junction nucleotides: 4. The CDR3 sequence is CASSPSGGAYNEQFF. In DNA form, the CDR3 reads TGTGCCAGCAGCCCCAGCGGGGGGGCCTACAATGAGCAGTTCTTC. The variable domain in full, completed from reference TRBV2 and TRBJ2-1, reads EPEVTQTPSHQVTQMGQEVILRCVPISNHLYFYWYRQILGQKVEFLVSFYNNEISEKSEIFDDQFSVERPDGSNFTLKIRSTKLEDSAMYFCASSPSGGAYNEQFFGPGTRLTVL.

The rearrangement joins TRBV9 to TRBJ2-7, with a tentative D call TRBD1 (6 bases). Trimming left V 3 bases short and J 0 bases short, with 7 bases between. The CDR3 is 13 residues long. Germline assignment: CDR1 SGDLS and CDR2 YYNGEE. CDR3 nucleotide sequence: TGTGCCAGCAGCGGGGACAACTCCTACGAGCAGTACTTC. It encodes CASSGDNSYEQYF.

This chain's CDR3 is CASSTTGWGDTQYF. The CDR3, as DNA: TGTGCCAGTAGTACCACAGGATGGGGAGATACGCAGTATTTT. The chain joins TRBV19 to TRBJ2-3; D perhaps matches TRBD1 (5 bases). Germline assignment: CDR1 LNHDA and CDR2 SQIVND (reference sequence). The CDR3 has 14 amino acids. V gave up 4 bases and J gave up 5 bases, with 13 bases separating them.

The rearrangement uses TRBV19 and TRBJ1-4; 8 bases line up with TRBD1. The germline CDR1 and CDR2 sequences are LNHDA and SQIVND (reference sequence). The V and J ends lost 5 bases and 0 bases, in that order; junction bases with no gene match: 2. This CDR3 comprises 15 residues. The CDR3 sequence is CASSSGQATNEKLFF. The CDR3 DNA sequence: TGTGCCAGTAGTTCGGGACAGGCAACTAATGAAAAACTGTTTTTT.

The V call is TRBV5-5, the J call TRBJ1-5, with TRBD1 matching over 8 bases. Germline loops: CDR1 SGHKS, CDR2 YYEKEE (reference sequence). CDR3 size: 15 residues. The ends lost 0 bases at V and 3 bases at J; junction bases unmatched: 2. This CDR3 reads CASSLEDRANQPQHF. The CDR3 nucleotides read TGTGCCAGCAGCTTGGAGGACAGGGCCAATCAGCCCCAGCATTTT.

This clone showed up just once. V is TRBV7-9 and J is TRBJ2-1; tentatively, D is TRBD2 (5 bases). V lost 2 bases, J lost 15 bases, and 14 bases lay in between. Looked up from germline, CDR1 is SEHNR and CDR2 is FQNEAQ (reference sequence). The length of the CDR3 is 12 residues. CDR3 DNA: TGTGCCAGCAGCTTATGGAGGAGGTCAGCGTTCTTC. Amino acids: CASSLWRRSAFF.

The chain links TRBV14 to TRBJ2-7, with 8 bases aligning to TRBD1. The length of the CDR3 is 14 residues. The V and J ends lost 4 bases and 1 base, in that order; junction bases with no gene match: 3. Germline V lookup: CDR1 SGHDN, CDR2 FVKESK. The CDR3 loop is CASSLRDRSYEQYF. CDR3 coding DNA: TGTGCCAGCAGCCTCCGGGACAGGTCCTACGAGCAGTACTTC.